This T cell receptor beta chain emerged from a study of T cell clones after liver transplantation. Study details: Samples came from ITN030ST, which attempted immunosuppression withdrawal within 2 years of liver transplantation. Third-party-reactive TCRbeta sequences from pre-transplant mixed lymphocyte reactions served as antigen-independent comparators. Whole-study results and caveats: Post-transplant time points were not standardized, so conclusions are preliminary.

About this clone itself: The antigen remains undetermined.

Germline V gives CDR1 PRHDT, CDR2 FYEKMQ (reference sequence). The V end lost 0 bases, the J end lost 0 bases, and 11 bases lay between the germline ends. The CDR3 runs 17 residues. Only in-frame clones appear in the TCRdb table, and some are missing; sequencing was by immunoSEQ multiplex PCR. The sample lists some 20,000 clones, over 75% occurring once. The material sequenced was CD8+ T cells from blood, taken roughly 48 months after liver transplant. The TCR originated in a human patient who received a liver transplant. Part of the T cells may come from the graft donor. This chain connects TRBV13 to TRBJ2-2, with D possibly TRBD2 on 7 matching bases. The CDR3 bases are TGTGCCAGCAGCTTAGGCCCCGGGGGGCCGAACACCGGGGAGCTGTTTTTT. Protein sequence: CASSLGPGGPNTGELFF.